Reported below is one T cell receptor (beta chain). Its target is not known. This sample is drawn from a study of cytomegalovirus exposure and HLA in healthy donors. Amplification used 60 Vbeta primers and 13 Jbeta primers. Sequencing used immunoSEQ multiplex PCR; TCRdb keeps in-frame clones, though not all of them. The table has approximately 100,000 clones, more than 75% seen once; the top ten hold approximately 1.9%. Whole-study results and caveats: TCR beta chains numbering some 160 were designated cytomegalovirus-associated.

There are 15 residues in the CDR3. The V segment lost 2 bases and the J segment 3 bases; nucleotides outside the gene matches: 6. Germline CDR1 SGDLS, CDR2 YYNGEE. The chain joins TRBV9 to TRBJ1-2; the match to TRBD1 covers 8 bases. This receptor was identified in a woman aged 35 to 49 in good health and CMV-seronegative. Sequenced input: PBMCs. CDR3 residues: CASSVDHRGDYGYTF. CDR3 sequence (DNA): TGTGCCAGCAGCGTTGACCACAGGGGGGACTATGGCTACACCTTC.